Presented here are 13 T cell receptor beta chains from one specimen sequenced in a study of cytomegalovirus exposure and HLA in healthy donors. The PCR used 60 Vbeta and 13 Jbeta primers. Profiling relied on immunoSEQ multiplex PCR, and the TCRdb table lists in-frame clones only, not all of them. The ten top clones account for about 4%, within a sample of around 100,000 clones. Specimen: PBMCs. The receptors come from a young man in good health and CMV-seronegative.

The rearrangement links TRBV11-3 to TRBJ2-3; D might be TRBD2 (5 bases). Per the germline V gene, CDR1 is SGHNT and CDR2 is YENEEA. Trimming pared 1 base from V and 0 bases from J, leaving 11 bases between. This CDR3 has 16 residues. The CDR3 DNA sequence: TGTGCCAGCAGCTTAGGGGAGCAAACTAGCACAGATACGCAGTATTTT. Amino acids: CASSLGEQTSTDTQYF.

The V and J genes are TRBV5-6 and TRBJ1-2; D is possibly TRBD1 (6 bases). V gave up 0 bases and J gave up 4 bases, with 13 bases separating them. This CDR3 is built from 15 residues. Per the germline V gene, CDR1 is SGHDT and CDR2 is YYEEEE. For the CDR3, the DNA is TGTGCCAGCAGCTTGGAGGGCAGGGGCCCCTATGGCTACACCTTC. As protein: CASSLEGRGPYGYTF.

The chain has TRBV4-3 and TRBJ2-1; perhaps TRBD2 as D (5 bases). The CDR3 sequence is 15 residues long. Looked up from germline, CDR1 is LGHNA and CDR2 is YSLEER. V was shortened by 0 bases and J by 3 bases, with 9 bases between the two germline ends. In nucleotides, the CDR3 is TGCGCCAGCAGCCAAGAAGGGAGTAACTACAATGAGCAGTTCTTC. Translated, it gives CASSQEGSNYNEQFF.

This chain uses TRBV14 with TRBJ1-2; D is uncertain. Trimming removed 4 bases from V and 6 bases from J, with 12 bases in between. Germline V lookup: CDR1 SGHDN, CDR2 FVKESK. The CDR3 loop spans 13 amino acids. CDR3 region: CASSLSGVHGYTF. DNA for the CDR3: TGTGCCAGCAGCCTCTCCGGAGTACATGGCTACACCTTC.

The chain is built from TRBV19 and TRBJ2-7; TRBD1 aligns across 7 bases. CDR3 length equals 14 residues. J lost 3 bases, V lost 5 bases, and 7 bases had no gene match. Germline CDR1 is LNHDA and CDR2 is SQIVND (reference sequence). CDR3 sequence (DNA): TGTGCCAGTAGTGCTTGGACAGGACGCTACGAGCAGTACTTC. It specifies CASSAWTGRYEQYF.

The rearrangement links TRBV7-9 to TRBJ2-1; D is perhaps TRBD2 (6 bases). CDR3 length equals 16 residues. The germline gives CDR1 SEHNR, CDR2 FQNEAQ (reference sequence). Between the trimmed V and J ends, which lost 4 bases and 8 bases, there was a span of 21 bases. The CDR3 DNA sequence: TGTGCCAGCAGCTCGTACCGGGGGACCCAAGGGGATGAGCAGTTCTTC. Translated: CASSSYRGTQGDEQFF.

CDR3 in amino acids: CASSLGQQNPPLHF. CDR3 sequence (DNA): TGCGCCAGCAGCTTGGGACAGCAGAATCCACCCCTCCACTTT. The chain combines TRBV5-1 with TRBJ1-6, with TRBD1 as a possible D gene (5 bases). Germline values: CDR1 SGHRS, CDR2 YFSETQ. V was cut by 0 bases and J by 11 bases, with 12 bases left in between. The CDR3 runs 14 residues. The full variable domain, rest sourced from reference TRBV5-1 and TRBJ1-6, is KAGVTQTPRYLIKTRGQQVTLSCSPISGHRSVSWYQQTPGQGLQFLFEYFSETQRNKGNFPGRFSGRQFSNSRSEMNVSTLELGDSALYLCASSLGQQNPPLHFGNGTRLTVT.

This chain links TRBV10-3 with TRBJ1-2, with D possibly TRBD1 on 5 matching bases. Trimming removed 2 bases from V and 8 bases from J, with 15 bases in between. The CDR3 is 14 amino acids. The germline V gene encodes CDR1 ENHRY and CDR2 SYGVKD. CDR3 in DNA: TGTGCCATCAGTGAGACAGGACCCTATGAGGGCTACACCTTC. This codes for CAISETGPYEGYTF.

V gene TRBV5-6 combines with J gene TRBJ1-1; D is perhaps TRBD1 (6 bases). With 3 bases removed from V and 7 bases from J, the gap between germline ends came to 19 bases. Germline-derived CDR1 and CDR2 are SGHDT and YYEEEE. The CDR3 extends over 15 amino acids. The CDR3: CASSSDLGGGGEAFF. For the CDR3, the DNA is TGTGCCAGCAGCTCGGATCTGGGAGGGGGGGGTGAAGCTTTCTTT.

V and J are TRBV7-2 and TRBJ2-5; 8 bases agree with TRBD1. The J call may be mistaken, given a closer DNA end match to TRBJ2-7. CDR1 SGHTA and CDR2 FQGNSA come from the germline V gene. This CDR3 has 14 amino acids. The CDR3, as DNA: TGTGCCAGCAGCTTGGACAGGGCGAGCTACGAGCAGTACTTC. Translation gives CASSLDRASYEQYF.

The V and J genes are TRBV19 and TRBJ1-5; tentative D call: TRBD1 (6 bases). Looked up from germline, CDR1 is LNHDA and CDR2 is SQIVND (reference sequence). The V end lost 1 base, the J end lost 1 base, and 11 bases lay between the germline ends. The CDR3 runs to 16 residues. The CDR3, as DNA: TGTGCCAGTAGTATAGGTCGGGGGGCGAGCAATCAGCCCCAGCATTTT. Protein: CASSIGRGASNQPQHF.

CDR3 coding DNA: TGTGCCAGCAGCTTAGAGACGTCAGGGTTGTTCTACGAGCAGTACTTC. As protein: CASSLETSGLFYEQYF. This chain links TRBV7-6 with TRBJ2-5, with a weak D call TRBD1 (5 bases). The J call may be wrong; the DNA end is better matched by TRBJ2-7. This CDR3 region has 16 residues. Germline CDR1 and CDR2: SGHVS and FNYEAQ.

The chain couples TRBV19 to TRBJ1-2; a weak D match, TRBD1 (5 bases). This CDR3 is 14 amino acids long. The V gene lost 3 bases and the J gene lost 5 bases, with 13 bases spanning the gap. The V gene's germline CDR1 is LNHDA and CDR2 SQIVND (reference sequence). The CDR3 coding sequence is TGTGCCAGTAGTATTGAGGAGGGGAGGTATGGCTACACCTTC. Translation: CASSIEEGRYGYTF.